A single sample gave rise to the 28 T cell receptor beta chains below, sequenced in a study of identical twins (dated by TCRdb to 2016 to 2017). The library relied on 5' RACE. Data came from an Illumina HiSeq 2000. In-frame beta chains were kept once TCRdb had trimmed the public reads at Q25 with fastp and called clones with MiXCR. Rows with a matching CDR3 protein are joined into one entry that keeps the most common DNA and genes. This sample is represented by 420,000 or so distinct CDR3 sequences; around 18% of them were singletons. The ten largest clones add up to approximately 12% of the sample. Sequencing was carried out using naive T cells sorted from blood. The label giving this sample's cell subset or site can be read as: cells isolated with a human naive T-cell isolation kit. The receptors were gathered from a man between 45 and 60 years old in good health.

This clonotype was seen repeatedly, ten times or more. V is TRBV5-6 and J is TRBJ2-5; D gene ambiguous. The germline CDR1 and CDR2 sequences are SGHDT and YYEEEE. CDR3 length: 17 residues. V was pared by 1 base and J by 0 bases, with 16 bases between. The CDR3, as DNA: TGTGCCAGCAGCTTGTTTTTCCGTTTCTTGTACCAAGAGACCCAGTACTTC. This sequence encodes CASSLFFRFLYQETQYF.

This clonotype was seen ten or more times. The chain combines TRBV28 with TRBJ2-7, with unresolved D. The CDR3 has 14 amino acids. Germline lookup yields CDR1 MDHEN and CDR2 SYDVKM. The ends were cut back, 5 bases at V and 5 bases at J, with 16 bases in the middle. The CDR3 spells CASSRTPLLHEQYF. The CDR3, as DNA: TGTGCCAGCAGTAGAACTCCCCTACTGCACGAGCAGTACTTC.

The CDR3 bases are TGTGCCATCAGTGAGTATATCGGGACTAGTTACAATGAGCAGTTCTTC. This translates into CAISEYIGTSYNEQFF. V and J are TRBV10-3 and TRBJ2-1; 8 nucleotides line up with TRBD2. Losses at the gene ends were 1 base for V and 4 bases for J; bases not matched to a gene: 6. Germline loops: CDR1 ENHRY, CDR2 SYGVKD. This CDR3 is built from 16 residues.

This clonotype was observed many times. The chain is built from TRBV6-2 or TRBV6-3 and TRBJ1-1; D not resolved. Germline CDR1 and CDR2: MNHEY and SVGEGT. Trimming stripped 5 bases from V and 7 bases from J, with 11 bases between. The CDR3 consists of 12 residues. The CDR3 sequence: CASSLPAGEAFF. As DNA, the CDR3 is TGTGCCAGCAGTCTCCCGGCGGGTGAAGCTTTCTTT.

The J gene is TRBJ2-7, the V gene TRBV14, with D perhaps TRBD2 (5 bases). Trimming pared 3 bases from V and 5 bases from J, leaving 17 bases between. This CDR3 region has 15 residues. Germline V gives CDR1 SGHDN, CDR2 FVKESK. CDR3 sequence reads: CASSQTGEGFHEQYF. Here the CDR3 DNA reads TGTGCCAGCAGCCAGACCGGGGAAGGGTTCCACGAGCAGTACTTC.

This clonotype was seen more than once but under ten times. The V and J genes are TRBV5-1 and TRBJ2-1; D ambiguous. V lost 1 base and J lost 3, with 8 bases in between. The germline V gene has CDR1 SGHRS and CDR2 YFSETQ. The CDR3 extends over 14 amino acids. The CDR3 DNA is TGCGCCAGCAGCTTGTCCGCCAACTACAATGAGCAGTTCTTC. It yields the protein CASSLSANYNEQFF.

Only a few counts were recorded for this clonotype. The chain links TRBV7-9 to TRBJ1-1; 8 bases align to TRBD1. This CDR3 contains 16 residues. V lost 5 bases, J lost 2 bases, and 10 bases stayed unmatched. CDR1 is SEHNR, CDR2 FQNEAQ, per germline (reference sequence). CDR3 residues: CASSLQLGQENTEAFF. As DNA, the CDR3 is TGTGCCAGCAGCCTCCAATTGGGACAGGAAAACACTGAAGCTTTCTTT.

The rearrangement uses TRBV6-5 and TRBJ2-1; D not certain. Trimming left V 5 bases short and J 9 bases short, with 23 bases between. Germline CDR1 MNHEY, CDR2 SVGAGI. CDR3 length: 16 residues. DNA of the CDR3: TGTGCCAGCAGTGTCCTCAGTACTCAAAAGACTGGTGAGCAGTTCTTC. It specifies CASSVLSTQKTGEQFF.

This clonotype was found many times. The V and J genes are TRBV6-5 and TRBJ2-1, with D uncertain. Looked up from germline, CDR1 is MNHEY and CDR2 is SVGAGI. This CDR3 contains 14 residues. V lost 2 bases and J lost 4, with 9 bases in between. In DNA form, the CDR3 reads TGTGCCAGCAGTTACGCGAGACTGTACAATGAGCAGTTCTTC. Protein sequence: CASSYARLYNEQFF.

The sample holds many counts of this clonotype. The V and J genes are TRBV12-3 or TRBV12-4 and TRBJ1-1; D not resolved. The CDR3 length is 15 residues. Trimming cost V 1 base and J 0 bases, with 9 bases left between them. The CDR3, as DNA: TGTGCCAGCAGTTTAGAGAGGGCTTTGAACACTGAAGCTTTCTTT. Its translation: CASSLERALNTEAFF.

In its sample, this clonotype was seen a few times. The chain links TRBV9 to TRBJ2-2; D call uncertain. The CDR3 is 13 residues long. Germline-derived CDR1 and CDR2 are SGDLS and YYNGEE. V lost 0 bases to trimming and J lost 6 bases, with 6 bases between them. In DNA, the CDR3 is TGTGCCAGCAGCGTAGTAGAGGCCGGGGAGCTGTTTTTT. Translated, it gives CASSVVEAGELFF.

This clonotype has just a few counts. The chain combines TRBV18 with TRBJ2-7; D may be TRBD2 (5 bases). Germline-derived CDR1 and CDR2 are KGHSH and LQKENI. Between the trimmed V and J ends, which lost 0 bases and 5 bases, there was a span of 20 bases. This CDR3 has 17 residues. This CDR3 reads CASSPPLTSGPLHEQYF. The DNA of the CDR3 is TGTGCCAGCTCACCACCGTTAACGAGCGGTCCTCTCCACGAGCAGTACTTC.

The chain employs TRBV12-3 or TRBV12-4 and TRBJ1-4; no clear D. V lost 0 bases, J lost 0 bases, and 5 bases lay in between. The CDR3 is made up of 15 amino acids. The CDR3 nucleotides are TGTGCCAGCAGTTTAGCGGCAACAACTAATGAAAAACTGTTTTTT. Translated, it gives CASSLAATTNEKLFF.

This clonotype was recorded a few times. V is TRBV7-2 and J is TRBJ2-7; D not resolved. Germline CDR1 SGHTA, CDR2 FQGNSA. The ends were cut back, 2 bases at V and 6 bases at J, with 14 bases in the middle. The CDR3 has 14 residues. CDR3 residues: CASSLSIAQREQYF. The CDR3 nucleotides read TGTGCCAGCAGCTTAAGTATTGCGCAGCGCGAGCAGTACTTC.

The rearrangement joins TRBV11-1 to TRBJ2-5; 13 nucleotides align to TRBD2. Unmatched junction bases numbered 13, after V lost 5 bases and J lost 4 bases. The V gene's germline CDR1 is SGHAT and CDR2 FQDESV (reference sequence). This CDR3 region has 18 residues. CDR3 bases: TGTGCCAGCAGCCCGAGGACTAGCGGGGGCCTTGAAGGAGAGACCCAGTACTTC. Translating gives CASSPRTSGGLEGETQYF.

In this sample, this clonotype turned up a few times. This chain links TRBV6-2 or TRBV6-3 with TRBJ2-4; D possibly corresponds to TRBD1 (5 bases). The length of the CDR3 is 15 residues. The V end was cut by 2 bases, the J end by 5 bases, with 13 bases between. CDR1 and CDR2 (germline): MNHEY, SVGEGT. CDR3 in DNA: TGTGCCAGCAGTTACGGCAGGGTTCAGGAAAACATTCAGTACTTC. Protein: CASSYGRVQENIQYF.

V usage is TRBV27 and J usage is TRBJ2-3, with 9 bases aligning to TRBD1. There are 15 residues in the CDR3. V lost 2 bases and J lost 4; bases outside the gene matches: 4. The germline V gene encodes CDR1 MNHEY and CDR2 SMNVEV (reference sequence). CDR3: CASSLRTGVADTQYF. CDR3 in DNA: TGTGCCAGCAGTTTACGGACAGGGGTGGCAGATACGCAGTATTTT.

The chain carries TRBV19 and TRBJ2-1; possibly TRBD1 for D (5 bases). V gave up 1 base and J gave up 5 bases, with 12 bases separating them. The germline V gene has CDR1 LNHDA and CDR2 SQIVND (reference sequence). The CDR3 length is 15 residues. The CDR3: CASSIVGAQNNEQFF. Written as DNA, the CDR3 is TGTGCCAGTAGTATAGTTGGGGCACAGAACAATGAGCAGTTCTTC.

This clonotype has only a few counts. The chain links TRBV20-1 to TRBJ1-3; D is uncertain. The CDR3 length is 11 residues. Germline V CDR1 and CDR2: DFQATT, SNEGSKA (reference sequence). Deletions cut 1 base from V and 2 bases from J, with 0 bases between. CDR3 coding DNA: TGCAGTGCTAGAGCTGGAAACACCATATATTTT. Encoded protein: CSARAGNTIYF.

This clonotype was detected many times. CDR3 sequence: CSASAAGWNYGYTF. DNA for the CDR3: TGCAGTGCATCTGCCGCGGGATGGAACTATGGCTACACCTTC. This chain links TRBV20-1 with TRBJ1-2; no reliable D call. The germline V gene has CDR1 DFQATT and CDR2 SNEGSKA (reference sequence). The CDR3 contains 14 residues. V was clipped by 6 bases and J by 2 bases, with 16 bases between them.

The V gene is TRBV29-1, the J gene TRBJ1-1, with 10 bases aligning to TRBD1. The CDR3 loop spans 13 amino acids. With V trimmed by 6 bases and J by 4 bases, 5 bases remained unmatched. Germline CDR1 and CDR2: SQVTM and ANQGSEA. This chain's CDR3 is CSVRGQGVTEAFF. For the CDR3, the DNA is TGCAGCGTCAGAGGACAGGGGGTCACTGAAGCTTTCTTT.

This clonotype was recorded many times. The chain is built from TRBV29-1 and TRBJ2-3, with a tentative D call TRBD1 (6 bases). Between the trimmed V and J ends, which lost 0 bases and 3 bases, there was a span of 7 bases. The CDR3 runs 13 residues. In germline, CDR1 is SQVTM, CDR2 ANQGSEA. The CDR3 region is CSVEEGGTDTQYF. The CDR3 bases are TGCAGCGTTGAAGAAGGGGGTACAGATACGCAGTATTTT.

The chain joins TRBV4-2 to TRBJ2-3, with D tentatively TRBD1 or TRBD2 (6 bases each). CDR3 length equals 16 residues. Per germline, CDR1 LGHNA and CDR2 YNFKEQ. V lost 0 bases to trimming and J lost 2 bases, with 12 bases between them. CDR3 region: CASSQDERGLTDTQYF. CDR3 bases: TGTGCCAGCAGCCAAGATGAACGGGGGCTCACAGATACGCAGTATTTT.

This clonotype was seen ten or more times. This chain connects TRBV12-3 or TRBV12-4 to TRBJ2-2; no firm D call. V shed 11 bases and J shed 5 bases, with 12 bases lying between them. CDR3 length: 12 amino acids. CDR3 bases: TGTGCCTCCCAAGGCCCGACCGGGGAGCTGTTTTTT. Residues: CASQGPTGELFF.

This clonotype occurred a few times. The chain carries TRBV4-1 and TRBJ2-7; a weak D match, TRBD1 (6 bases). The CDR3 runs to 15 residues. CDR1 and CDR2 (germline): MGHRA, YSYEKL. The V end lost 0 bases, the J end lost 7 bases, and 16 bases lay between the germline ends. CDR3 DNA: TGCGCCAGCAGCCAAGATGTAGGGACATTGGGGGAGCAGTACTTC. Its protein product is CASSQDVGTLGEQYF.

This clonotype was recorded at least ten times. The chain couples TRBV14 to TRBJ2-3; D may be TRBD2 (6 bases). V shed 4 bases and J shed 2 bases, with 16 bases lying between them. The CDR3 is 16 amino acids. In germline, CDR1 is SGHDN, CDR2 FVKESK. CDR3 DNA sequence: TGTGCCAGCAGCCCACGAGAGGGACTGATCACAGATACGCAGTATTTT. Translating it yields CASSPREGLITDTQYF.

A few counts support this clonotype. CDR3 DNA: TGTGCCAGCAGTTACTCCCCAGGAAGGGTCGGGGAGCTGTTTTTT. Translation gives CASSYSPGRVGELFF. The rearrangement links TRBV6-5 to TRBJ2-2; D not resolved. This CDR3 contains 15 residues. CDR1 is MNHEY, CDR2 SVGAGI, per germline. Trimming took 0 bases from V and 7 from J, leaving 12 bases between them.

This clonotype was seen only a few times. The gene calls are TRBV12-3 or TRBV12-4 and TRBJ2-1, with 12 bases matching TRBD2. V dropped 2 bases and J dropped 5; count of bases not matched to a gene: 7. The CDR3 sequence is 17 residues long. For the CDR3, the DNA is TGTGCCAGCAGTTTACCTAGCGGGGGGGGCATCGACAATGAGCAGTTCTTC. Translated, it gives CASSLPSGGGIDNEQFF.